Described below is a single T cell receptor (beta chain) sequence and its context. The assay was immunoSEQ multiplex PCR, and TCRdb's table has in-frame clones only and misses some. This table holds over 100,000 clones, approximately 83% found once. These data are taken from a study of blood T cell repertoires in COVID-19. The overall study: COVID-19 samples, acute and convalescent, were from the United States, Italy and Spain.

The germline gives CDR1 SGHAT, CDR2 FQDESV (reference sequence). This CDR3 is built from 15 residues. Trimming took off 5 bases at V and 0 bases at J, with 14 bases between the two ends. The V call is TRBV11-1, the J call TRBJ2-7; tentatively, D is TRBD2 (6 bases). The TCR was taken from a woman in her 70s with acute or convalescent COVID-19. The sequenced sample consisted of peripheral blood. DNA of the CDR3: TGTGCCAGCAGCGAGGACGGGGGTACCTCCTACGAGCAGTACTTC. Amino acid sequence: CASSEDGGTSYEQYF. Using reference TRBV11-1 and TRBJ2-7 for the parts outside the CDR3, the full variable domain is EAEVAQSPRYKITEKSQAVAFWCDPISGHATLYWYRQILGQGPELLVQFQDESVVDDSQLPKDRFSAERLKGVDSTLKIQPAELGDSAMYLCASSEDGGTSYEQYFGPGTRLTVT.